The rows below give T cell receptor beta chains drawn from one sample of a study of blood T cell repertoires in COVID-19. TCRdb's table, derived via immunoSEQ multiplex PCR, lists solely in-frame clones and lacks some. The sample contains over 100,000 clones, approximately 80% of which appear only once. Sequencing was done on a sample of peripheral blood. Receptors originate from a man between 60 and 75 years old with acute or convalescent COVID-19. Both conserved end residues are trimmed from each CDR3. The order of the fields is V gene, J gene, CDR3 length, CDR3 protein.

V: TRBV19
J: TRBJ1-5
length: 12
CDR3: ASTRDRYDQPQH

V: TRBV5-1
J: TRBJ2-4
length: 14
CDR3: ASSLEAGAAKNIQY

V: TRBV3-1/TRBV3-2
J: TRBJ1-5
length: 12
CDR3: ASSHGTGYQPQH

V: TRBV11-2
J: TRBJ1-1
length: 13
CDR3: ASSSEGGGRAEAF

V: TRBV27
J: TRBJ1-2
length: 12
CDR3: ASSFSGEFYGYT

V: TRBV23-1
J: TRBJ2-5
length: 7
CDR3: ARRKTQY

V: TRBV28
J: TRBJ1-1
length: 14
CDR3: ASSLWARMVVSEAF

V: TRBV9
J: TRBJ2-4
length: 11
CDR3: ASSVGTENIQY

V: TRBV18
J: TRBJ2-2
length: 18
CDR3: ASSPRAGTGGFANTGELF

V: TRBV5-1
J: TRBJ2-1
length: 12
CDR3: ASSLDFLYNEQF

V: TRBV6-2/TRBV6-3
J: TRBJ1-5
length: 12
CDR3: ASSYRGSNQPQH

V: TRBV28
J: TRBJ1-1
length: 10
CDR3: ASRLPDTEAF

V: TRBV18
J: TRBJ1-2
length: 12
CDR3: ASSPVRQNYGYT